These 26 T cell receptor beta chains share one sample of origin, sequenced in a study of human T cells and chemical hapten exposure. One entry per CDR3 protein results from TCRdb running MiXCR on the RACE reads. In the table there are about 85,000 distinct CDR3 sequences, 6.5% to 10% of which are singletons. As to time point: pre-sensitization, week 0. Sample treatment: therapeutic diphenylcyclopropenone sensitization with weekly scalp DPC. Here the sequenced sample was whole blood, taken in connection with sensitization to the hapten diphenylcyclopropenone (DPC). The receptors come from a man aged 35 to 55 with alopecia areata. Some clones in this sample may be carry-over from other donors' samples.

CDR3 nucleotides: TGCGCCAGCAGAACGGACACAGGTCACTACGAGCAGTACTTC. Its translation is CASRTDTGHYEQYF. This rearrangement joins TRBV4-1 to TRBJ2-7; D might be TRBD1 (5 bases). Germline V lookup: CDR1 MGHRA, CDR2 YSYEKL. Trimming pared 6 bases from V and 3 bases from J, leaving 15 bases between. The CDR3 extends over 14 amino acids.

The chain couples TRBV18 to TRBJ1-1; D remains unclear. The V gene lost 4 bases and the J gene lost 2 bases, with 14 bases spanning the gap. Germline lookup yields CDR1 KGHSH and CDR2 LQKENI. This CDR3 comprises 15 residues. The CDR3 protein is CASSLTELDNTEAFF. In DNA, the CDR3 is TGTGCCAGCTCACTCACAGAATTGGATAACACTGAAGCTTTCTTT.

The chain has TRBV11-2 and TRBJ2-7; D remains ambiguous. The germline V gene encodes CDR1 SGHAT and CDR2 FQNNGV. The CDR3 contains 14 residues. V shed 1 base and J shed 3 bases, with 10 bases lying between them. CDR3 in DNA: TGTGCCAGCAGCTTAGCACAGACGAACTACGAGCAGTACGTC. Residues: CASSLAQTNYEQYV.

The chain joins TRBV7-9 to TRBJ2-5; D perhaps matches TRBD1 (6 bases). The V gene lost 5 bases and the J gene lost 3 bases, with 16 bases spanning the gap. There are 15 residues in the CDR3. Looked up from germline, CDR1 is SEHNR and CDR2 is FQNEAQ (reference sequence). CDR3 loop: CASSGGHGGKETQYF. The CDR3 DNA reads as TGTGCCAGCAGCGGGGGACATGGCGGAAAAGAGACCCAGTACTTC.

The V call is TRBV4-2, the J call TRBJ2-5; 10 bases map to TRBD1. V lost 2 bases to trimming and J lost 5 bases; unmatched junction nucleotides: 11. Germline CDR1 LGHNA, CDR2 YNFKEQ. The CDR3 has 17 amino acids. The CDR3 bases are TGTGCCAGCAGCCAAACAATCGCCGGACAGGGGGGTGAGACCCAGTACTTC. Its protein product is CASSQTIAGQGGETQYF.

This clonotype was recorded a few times. V is TRBV6-4 and J is TRBJ2-7, with 8 bases aligning to TRBD1. The germline gives CDR1 MRHNA, CDR2 SNTAGT. V lost 2 bases to trimming and J lost 6 bases; unmatched junction nucleotides: 6. The CDR3 runs 14 residues. The CDR3 nucleotides read TGTGCCAGCAGTGACACCAGGGGGCTGGGCGAGCAGTACTTC. It encodes CASSDTRGLGEQYF.

The V gene is TRBV18, the J gene TRBJ1-5, with D possibly being TRBD1 (5 bases). The CDR3 sequence is 15 residues long. The V end was cut by 2 bases, the J end by 3 bases, with 11 bases between. From germline, CDR1 is KGHSH and CDR2 LQKENI. The CDR3 reads CASSPELGLNQPQHF. The CDR3 DNA sequence: TGTGCCAGCTCACCAGAGTTGGGGCTCAATCAGCCCCAGCATTTT.

In this sample, this clonotype turned up a few times. The chain is built from TRBV5-1 and TRBJ1-2; the D gene is possibly TRBD1 (5 bases). CDR1 and CDR2 from the germline V gene are SGHRS and YFSETQ. Trimming left V 4 bases short and J 5 bases short, with 21 bases between. The CDR3 has 16 amino acids. The CDR3 is CASSTDSGGGRYGYTF. Here the CDR3 DNA reads TGCGCCAGCAGCACGGACTCGGGCGGGGGTCGGTATGGCTACACCTTC.

The chain recombines TRBV5-6 with TRBJ1-1; D is possibly TRBD1 (6 bases). The CDR3 covers 16 residues. CDR1 is SGHDT, CDR2 YYEEEE, per germline. V was clipped by 0 bases and J by 4 bases, with 16 bases between them. The CDR3 nucleotides read TGTGCCAGCAGCTTGGGGACAGTCGGGCTGGGCACTGAAGCTTTCTTT. Its translation is CASSLGTVGLGTEAFF.

This clonotype was seen many times. The genes are TRBV28 and TRBJ2-7, with D perhaps given as TRBD1 or TRBD2 (5 bases each). This CDR3 region has 13 residues. The V end lost 6 bases, the J end lost 3 bases, and 12 bases lay between the germline ends. Germline V gene lookup returns CDR1 MDHEN and CDR2 SYDVKM. CDR3 bases: TGTGCCAGCAGCCTGGGACGGTACTACGAGCAGTACGTC. It codes for CASSLGRYYEQYV.

This clonotype has just a few counts. The CDR3 DNA follows: TGTGCCATCAGCTTCTCTAGCGGCAGAAGCACAGATACGCAGTATTTT. Residues: CAISFSSGRSTDTQYF. The V and J genes are TRBV10-3 and TRBJ2-3; TRBD2 matches 7 bases. V was pared by 6 bases and J by 0 bases, with 9 bases of the junction left unmatched. CDR3 length equals 16 residues. Germline V gene sequence: CDR1 ENHRY, CDR2 SYGVKD.

This clonotype turned up a few times. V usage is TRBV9 and J usage is TRBJ2-3; no definite D call. Germline V gene sequence: CDR1 SGDLS, CDR2 YYNGEE. This CDR3 has 17 amino acids. V lost 5 bases, J lost 0 bases, and 19 bases lay in between. CDR3 residues: CASRLGGPKPSTDTQYF. The CDR3, as DNA: TGTGCCAGCAGGTTGGGTGGCCCCAAACCGAGCACAGATACGCAGTATTTT.

This clonotype has just a few counts. The chain couples TRBV5-6 to TRBJ2-7, with a weak D call TRBD2 (6 bases). V lost 1 base and J lost 5, with 16 bases in between. The CDR3 contains 15 residues. CDR1 is SGHDT and CDR2 is YYEEEE in the germline V gene. CDR3 nucleotides: TGTGCCAGCAGCTTGCGATCGGACGGGAGCCACGAGCAGTACGTC. Translating it yields CASSLRSDGSHEQYV.

The gene calls are TRBV27 and TRBJ2-3; TRBD2 agrees at 9 bases. Germline V lookup: CDR1 MNHEY, CDR2 SMNVEV (reference sequence). The CDR3 covers 14 residues. V trimming: 1 base; J trimming: 6 bases; junction bases outside the gene matches: 2. The CDR3, as DNA: TGTGCCAGCAGTTTATTAGCGGGAGTTGATACGCAGTATTTT. Translation: CASSLLAGVDTQYF.

The chain couples TRBV2 to TRBJ2-6; TRBD2 agrees at 7 bases. V dropped 10 bases and J dropped 0; count of bases not matched to a gene: 15. The germline gives CDR1 SNHLY, CDR2 FYNNEI. The CDR3 runs 18 residues. The CDR3 region is CANSKPTSVSSGANVLTF. DNA for the CDR3: TGTGCCAACTCAAAACCAACTAGCGTCAGCTCTGGGGCCAACGTCCTGACTTTC.

Regarding this clonotype: A read error may account for a junction end that differs from germline. This chain links TRBV7-7 with TRBJ2-7; 10 nucleotides match TRBD1. The V gene's germline CDR1 is SSHAT and CDR2 FNYEAQ (reference sequence). The CDR3 runs to 13 residues. For the CDR3, the DNA is TGTGCTAGCAGCTGGGACAGGGGATACGAGCAGTACTTC. Translating it yields CASSWDRGYEQYF.

At least ten counts were recorded for this clonotype. The gene calls are TRBV20-1 and TRBJ2-1; 11 bases match TRBD2. This CDR3 is built from 14 residues. From germline, CDR1 is DFQATT and CDR2 SNEGSKA (reference sequence). J gave up 4 bases and V 6 bases, and 5 bases lay outside the gene matches. This CDR3 reads CSAPGTSGYNEQFF. Here the CDR3 DNA reads TGCAGTGCCCCTGGGACTAGCGGTTACAATGAGCAGTTCTTC.

This clonotype showed up just a few times. The gene calls are TRBV7-2 and TRBJ2-7, with D unresolved. The germline CDR1 and CDR2 sequences are SGHTA and FQGNSA. The CDR3 totals 14 residues. V dropped 5 bases and J dropped 7 bases, with 18 bases sitting between them. The CDR3 nucleotides are TGTGCCAGCAGCCAAGGATCCGCTAGTCGGGAGCAGTACTTC. The encoded protein is CASSQGSASREQYF.

This clonotype was picked up a small number of times. This chain connects TRBV4-3 to TRBJ2-7, with TRBD1 as a possible D gene (5 bases). V was pared by 0 bases and J by 11 bases, with 17 bases between. CDR1 LGHNA and CDR2 YSLEER come from the germline V gene. The CDR3 has 14 residues. CDR3 protein: CASSQDRTGQPKYF. The CDR3 nucleotides read TGCGCCAGCAGCCAAGATCGAACAGGCCAACCGAAGTACTTC.

V is TRBV23-1 and J is TRBJ2-3; no definite D call. TRBV23-1 is reported as an ORF; its role is uncertain. V lost 1 base to trimming and J lost 5 bases, with 16 bases between them. This CDR3 has 16 residues. CDR3 sequence reads: CASSQLPGPLLDTQYF. The DNA for the CDR3 is TGCGCCAGCAGTCAATTACCCGGTCCTCTCCTAGATACGCAGTATTTT.

The V and J genes are TRBV12-3 or TRBV12-4 and TRBJ2-6; D is perhaps TRBD2 (5 bases). Trimming removed 3 bases at V and 0 bases at J, with 9 bases between. The length of the CDR3 is 16 residues. In nucleotides, the CDR3 is TGTGCCAGCAGTTTTCGGGGTATCTCTGGGGCCAACGTCCTGACTTTC. This codes for CASSFRGISGANVLTF.

This clonotype was detected only a few times. The chain uses TRBV20-1 and TRBJ2-3; 12 bases agree with TRBD2. There are 14 residues in the CDR3. The J segment lost 2 bases and the V segment lost 5 bases, leaving 2 bases of the junction unmatched. Germline CDR1 reads DFQATT; CDR2 reads SNEGSKA (reference sequence). In DNA form, the CDR3 reads TGCAGTGCTGGGACTAGCGGGTTCACAGATACGCAGTATTTT. Translating it yields CSAGTSGFTDTQYF.

This clonotype has just a few counts. The chain is built from TRBV12-3 or TRBV12-4 and TRBJ2-1; possibly TRBD1 for D (6 bases). V was trimmed by 3 bases and J by 7 bases, leaving 16 bases between them. The length of the CDR3 is 15 residues. CDR3: CASSLRGSNSNEQFF. The DNA for the CDR3 is TGTGCCAGCAGTTTGAGGGGGTCTAATTCGAATGAGCAGTTCTTC.

The V gene is TRBV30, the J gene TRBJ1-1; D possibly corresponds to TRBD1 (6 bases). This CDR3 has 12 residues. Trimming shortened V by 2 bases and J by 11 bases, and 15 bases separated the two germline ends. Germline loops: CDR1 GTSNPN, CDR2 SVGIG (reference sequence). The CDR3 nucleotides read TGTGCCTGGAGTCAAACAGGGCCTCCGGCTTTCTTT. This translates into CAWSQTGPPAFF.

At least ten counts were recorded for this clonotype. The chain is built from TRBV7-3 and TRBJ2-2; D gene uncertain. Trimming removed 7 bases from V and 5 bases from J, with 11 bases in between. From germline, CDR1 is SGHTA and CDR2 FQGTGA. The CDR3 contains 13 residues. The CDR3 DNA reads as TGTGCCAGCACCCCGGACCGGACCGGGGAGCTGTTTTTT. This encodes CASTPDRTGELFF.

This clonotype was counted ten times or more. The chain carries TRBV25-1 and TRBJ2-3; either TRBD1 or TRBD2 may fit D (5 bases each). The germline V gene encodes CDR1 MGHDK and CDR2 SYGVNS. This CDR3 is 14 amino acids long. With 6 bases removed from V and 5 bases from J, the gap between germline ends came to 15 bases. This CDR3 reads CASRRGGLGDTQYF. The CDR3 nucleotides are TGTGCCAGCAGGAGGGGCGGACTCGGAGATACGCAGTATTTT.